What follows is one T cell receptor (beta chain) and its context. The sample is drawn from a study of T cell changes during pregnancy in multiple sclerosis. Generated by immunoSEQ multiplex PCR, the TCRdb table keeps only in-frame clones and is missing some. This sample has about 18,000 clones, with 84% found just once. Between the trimmed V and J ends, which lost 5 bases and 4 bases, there was a span of 12 bases. Looked up from germline, CDR1 is LNHDA and CDR2 is SQIVND (reference sequence). This CDR3 contains 14 residues. The receptor was derived from a female donor in good health, enrolled as a control in a pregnancy study. Material: CD8+ T cells from peripheral blood mononuclear cells, obtained in the third trimester of pregnancy. V is TRBV19 and J is TRBJ2-1; perhaps TRBD1 as D (6 bases). CDR3 sequence: CASSPWTAYNEQFF. Here the CDR3 DNA reads TGTGCCAGTAGTCCCTGGACAGCGTACAATGAGCAGTTCTTC.